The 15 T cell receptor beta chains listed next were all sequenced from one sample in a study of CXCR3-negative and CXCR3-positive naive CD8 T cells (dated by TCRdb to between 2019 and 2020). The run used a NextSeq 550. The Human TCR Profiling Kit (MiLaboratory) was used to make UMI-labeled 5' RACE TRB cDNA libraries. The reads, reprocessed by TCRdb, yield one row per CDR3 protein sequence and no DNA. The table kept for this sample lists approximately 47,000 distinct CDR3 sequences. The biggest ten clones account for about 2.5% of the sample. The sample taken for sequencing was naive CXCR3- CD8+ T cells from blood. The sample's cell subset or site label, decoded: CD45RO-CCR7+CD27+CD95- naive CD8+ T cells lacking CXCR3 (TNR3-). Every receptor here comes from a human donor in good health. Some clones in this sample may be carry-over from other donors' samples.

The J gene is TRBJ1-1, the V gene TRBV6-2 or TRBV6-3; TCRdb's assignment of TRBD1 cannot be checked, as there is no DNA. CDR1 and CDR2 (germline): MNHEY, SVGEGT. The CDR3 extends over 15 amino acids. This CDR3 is CASSYSGQGYTEAFF.

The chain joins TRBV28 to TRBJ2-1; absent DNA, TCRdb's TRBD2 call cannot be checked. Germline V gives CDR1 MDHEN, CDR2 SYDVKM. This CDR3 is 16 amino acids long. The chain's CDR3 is CASSQLAGGPVPQQFF.

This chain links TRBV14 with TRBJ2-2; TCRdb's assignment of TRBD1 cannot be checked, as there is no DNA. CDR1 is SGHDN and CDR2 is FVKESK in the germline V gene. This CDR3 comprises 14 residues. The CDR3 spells CASRRGRYTGELFF.

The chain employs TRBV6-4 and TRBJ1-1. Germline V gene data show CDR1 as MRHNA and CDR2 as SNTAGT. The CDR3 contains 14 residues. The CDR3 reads CASSDRHEGREAFF.

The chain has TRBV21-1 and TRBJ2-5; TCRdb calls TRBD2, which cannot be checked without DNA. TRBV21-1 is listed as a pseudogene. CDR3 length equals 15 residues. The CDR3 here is CASSLLTSGQETQYF.

The chain's CDR3 is CASRDRSSGELFF. The gene calls are TRBV6-6 and TRBJ2-2; TCRdb outputs TRBD1, but without DNA this stays unchecked. The CDR3 runs 13 residues. Germline CDR1 is MNHNY and CDR2 is SVGAGI (reference sequence).

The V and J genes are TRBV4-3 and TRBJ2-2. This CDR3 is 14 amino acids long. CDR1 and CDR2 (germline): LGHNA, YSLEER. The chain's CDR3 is CASSHEINTGELFF.

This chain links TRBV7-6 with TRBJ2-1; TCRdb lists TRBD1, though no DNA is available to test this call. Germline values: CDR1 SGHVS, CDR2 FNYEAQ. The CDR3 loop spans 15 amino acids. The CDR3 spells CASSRDREISNEQFF. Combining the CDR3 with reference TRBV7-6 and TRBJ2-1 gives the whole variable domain GAGVSQSPRYKVTKRGQDVALRCDPISGHVSLYWYRQALGQGPEFLTYFNYEAQQDKSGLPNDRFSAERPEGSISTLTIQRTEQRDSAMYRCASSRDREISNEQFFGPGTRLTVL.

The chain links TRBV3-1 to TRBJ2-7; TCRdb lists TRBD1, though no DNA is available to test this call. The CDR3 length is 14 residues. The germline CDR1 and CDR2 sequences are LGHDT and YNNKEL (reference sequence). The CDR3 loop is CASSQDSPGYEQYF.

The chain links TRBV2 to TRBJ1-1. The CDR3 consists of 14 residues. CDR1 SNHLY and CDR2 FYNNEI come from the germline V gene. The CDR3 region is CASSEVEANTEAFF.

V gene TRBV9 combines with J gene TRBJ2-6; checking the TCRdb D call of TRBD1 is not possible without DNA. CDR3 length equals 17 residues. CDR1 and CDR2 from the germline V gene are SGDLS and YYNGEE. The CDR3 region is CASSENPGLSGANVLTF.

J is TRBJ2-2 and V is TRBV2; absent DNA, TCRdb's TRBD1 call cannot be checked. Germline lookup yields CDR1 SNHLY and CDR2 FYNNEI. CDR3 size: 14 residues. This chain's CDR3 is CAGGAEMNTGELFF. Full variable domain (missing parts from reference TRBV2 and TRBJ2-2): EPEVTQTPSHQVTQMGQEVILRCVPISNHLYFYWYRQILGQKVEFLVSFYNNEISEKSEIFDDQFSVERPDGSNFTLKIRSTKLEDSAMYFCAGGAEMNTGELFFGEGSRLTVL.

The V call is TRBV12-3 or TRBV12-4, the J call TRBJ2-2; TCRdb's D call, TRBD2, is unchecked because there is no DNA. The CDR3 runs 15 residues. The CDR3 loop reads CASKRGGRNTGELFF.

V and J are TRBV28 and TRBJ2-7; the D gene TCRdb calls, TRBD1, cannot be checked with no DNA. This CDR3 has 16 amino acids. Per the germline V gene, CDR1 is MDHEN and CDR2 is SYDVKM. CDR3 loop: CASSEATGEFRYEQYF.

The CDR3 loop is CASSQVRLNTEAFF. The chain uses TRBV14 and TRBJ1-1. The germline gives CDR1 SGHDN, CDR2 FVKESK. This CDR3 is built from 14 residues. The variable domain in full, completed from reference TRBV14 and TRBJ1-1, reads EAGVTQFPSHSVIEKGQTVTLRCDPISGHDNLYWYRRVMGKEIKFLLHFVKESKQDESGMPNNRFLAERTGGTYSTLKVQPAELEDSGVYFCASSQVRLNTEAFFGQGTRLTVV.